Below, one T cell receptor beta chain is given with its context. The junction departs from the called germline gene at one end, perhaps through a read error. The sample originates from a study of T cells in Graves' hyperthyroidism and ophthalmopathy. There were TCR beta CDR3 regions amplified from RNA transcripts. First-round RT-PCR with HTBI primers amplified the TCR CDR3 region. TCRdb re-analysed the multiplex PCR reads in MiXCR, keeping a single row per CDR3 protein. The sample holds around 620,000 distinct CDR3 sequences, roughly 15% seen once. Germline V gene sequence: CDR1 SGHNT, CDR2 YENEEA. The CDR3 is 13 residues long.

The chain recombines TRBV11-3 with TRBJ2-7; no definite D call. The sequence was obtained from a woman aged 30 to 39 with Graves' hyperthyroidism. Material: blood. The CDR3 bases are TGTGCCAGCAGCTTAGGAGGTTCCTACGGGCAGTACTTC. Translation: CASSLGGSYGQYF.